This T cell receptor beta chain appears in the sequencing data of a study of T cell clones after liver transplantation. Across the whole study: TCRbeta sequencing after a pre-transplant mixed lymphocyte reaction identified graft-donor-reactive clones, later tracked in post-transplant blood.

J lost 5 bases, V lost 4 bases, and 8 bases had no gene match. Germline V lookup: CDR1 SGHRS, CDR2 YFSETQ. The CDR3 contains 15 residues. This table comes from immunoSEQ multiplex PCR, and its TCRdb copy is limited to in-frame clones, with some not included. In the table there are some 59,000 clones, 60% to 80% of which are singletons. The clonotype comes from a human donor who received a liver transplant. The chain links TRBV5-1 to TRBJ1-5; 8 bases map to TRBD1. The sample consisted of CD4+ T cells from blood, taken before liver transplant. The DNA for the CDR3 is TGCGCCAGCAGCCCTGGACAGGGCCGAGATCAGCCCCAGCATTTT. This encodes CASSPGQGRDQPQHF.